This is a list of T cell receptor beta chains from one sample in a study of response to subunit inactivated influenza vaccine. From the RT-PCR reads, TCRdb called clonotypes with MiXCR, one entry per CDR3 protein. Among 700,000 to 800,000 distinct CDR3 sequences listed, around 18% were seen once. The sequencing here drew on PBMCs from blood, taken roughly 5 days after vaccination. The receptor set was obtained from a man aged 50-59 years who received an inactivated influenza vaccine. Both conserved end residues are part of each CDR3. D genes are given only for firm matches. A clone size is listed for some rows: how often the clone was seen (once, few, many), or a class if it is expanded.

clone size,V gene,J gene,D gene,CDR3 DNA,CDR3 protein
-,TRBV20-1,TRBJ1-4,-,TGCAGTGCGACCCAGCGAATTAATGAAAAACTGTTTTTT,CSATQRINEKLFF
-,TRBV9,TRBJ2-3,-,TGTGCCAGCAGCCTTGCGATGGGACGGACCAGGGCAGATACGCAGTATTTT,CASSLAMGRTRADTQYF
-,TRBV29-1,TRBJ2-5,-,TGCAGCGTTCTTCTGAGGGAGACCCAGTACTTC,CSVLLRETQYF
-,TRBV6-2/TRBV6-3,TRBJ2-7,TRBD1,TGTGCCAGCAGACAGGGGGCCGAGCAGTACTTC,CASRQGAEQYF
few,TRBV10-3,TRBJ1-1,-,TGTGCCATCAGTGAGCGGGACCGAGGTACTGAAGCTTTCTTT,CAISERDRGTEAFF
-,TRBV4-1,TRBJ1-5,-,TGCGCCAGCAGCTACAGGGTCAACCAGCCCCAGCATTTT,CASSYRVNQPQHF
few,TRBV7-6,TRBJ2-7,-,TGTGCCAGCAGCTTAGGGGGAAAAGCCTACGAGCAGTACTTC,CASSLGGKAYEQYF
-,TRBV21-1,TRBJ2-7,-,TGTGCCAGCAGCAAAGGGACAGGGTCCGTCGGGTACGAGCAGTACTTC,CASSKGTGSVGYEQYF
-,TRBV18,TRBJ2-1,TRBD1,TGTGCCAGCTCACCACCGACAGGGGCTTCCTACAATGAGCAGTTCTTC,CASSPPTGASYNEQFF
-,TRBV7-2,TRBJ2-3,-,TGTGCCAGCAGAAAAACAGGCAGCACAGATACGCAGTATTTT,CASRKTGSTDTQYF
-,TRBV5-1,TRBJ2-7,-,TGCGCCAGCAGCTTCAACCAATACGAGCAGTACTTC,CASSFNQYEQYF
few,TRBV4-1,TRBJ1-5,TRBD1,TGCGCCAGCAGCCAAGAGGGGGACAGGGGCGGCAGTCAGCCCCAGCATTTT,CASSQEGDRGGSQPQHF
many,TRBV5-5,TRBJ2-1,TRBD2,TGTGCCAGCAGCTTCACTAGCGGCTACAATGAGCAGTTCTTC,CASSFTSGYNEQFF
few,TRBV5-4,TRBJ2-7,TRBD2,TGTGCCAGCAGCCGGACCGGGACTAGCGGTGTCCAGTACTTC,CASSRTGTSGVQYF
many,TRBV12-3/TRBV12-4,TRBJ2-5,-,TGTGCCAGCAGTTTGGATAGTACGGTACAAGAGACCCAGTACTTC,CASSLDSTVQETQYF
-,TRBV20-1,TRBJ2-5,-,TGCAGTGCTTCCATTCGACAGACTACCCAAGAGACCCAGTACTTC,CSASIRQTTQETQYF
few,TRBV4-2,TRBJ2-7,-,TGTGCCAGCAGCCAAGACCCAGGGAACTACGAGCAGTACTTC,CASSQDPGNYEQYF
few,TRBV5-1,TRBJ2-3,-,TGCGCCAGCAGCTTGGAGGGGGACGTCGCAGATACGCAGTATTTT,CASSLEGDVADTQYF